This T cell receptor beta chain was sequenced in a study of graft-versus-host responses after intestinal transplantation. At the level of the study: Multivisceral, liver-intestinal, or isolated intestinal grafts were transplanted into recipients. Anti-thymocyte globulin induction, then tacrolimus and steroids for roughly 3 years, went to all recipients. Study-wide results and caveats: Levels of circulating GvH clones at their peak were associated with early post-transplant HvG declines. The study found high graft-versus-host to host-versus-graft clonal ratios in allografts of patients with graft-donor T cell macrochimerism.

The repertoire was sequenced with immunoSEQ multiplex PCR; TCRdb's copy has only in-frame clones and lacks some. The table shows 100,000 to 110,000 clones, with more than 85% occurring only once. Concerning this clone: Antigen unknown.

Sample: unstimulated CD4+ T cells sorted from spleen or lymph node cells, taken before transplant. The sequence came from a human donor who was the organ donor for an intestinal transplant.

The DNA of the CDR3 is TGCGCCAGCAGCCAAGAGGGTGGCTCTCGCCCTAAAGCGAACACCGGGGAGCTGTTTTTT. Amino acids: CASSQEGGSRPKANTGELFF. The chain links TRBV4-1 to TRBJ2-2, with D uncertain. V was pared by 0 bases and J by 0 bases, with 20 bases between. This CDR3 region has 20 residues. Germline V gives CDR1 MGHRA, CDR2 YSYEKL.